Shown below are 9 T cell receptor beta chains from a single sample sequenced in a study of early T cells in non-severe SARS-CoV-2 infection (dated by TCRdb to the early 2020s). Preparation of the library involved 5' RACE. The sequencing machine was a NextSeq 500. The public reads were reprocessed in TCRdb via fastp at Q25 and MiXCR, keeping in-frame beta chains. Merged by CDR3 protein, the rows form single entries marked with the most common genes and DNA. The sample profile shows about 130,000 distinct CDR3 sequences; around 14% of them were found once. Just over 20% of the sample is taken by the ten largest. The specimen was whole blood. The source of these receptors is an adult who was a healthcare worker with PCR-confirmed SARS-CoV-2 infection or an uninfected control (not recorded which).

The chain uses TRBV13 and TRBJ1-1, with 8 bases matching TRBD1. Germline V gene data show CDR1 as PRHDT and CDR2 as FYEKMQ (reference sequence). The CDR3 is made up of 15 amino acids. V shed 3 bases, J shed 0 bases, and the junction held 3 bases outside the gene matches. The CDR3 coding sequence is TGTGCCAGCAGCTTGGGACAGGACATGAACACTGAAGCTTTCTTT. Amino acid sequence: CASSLGQDMNTEAFF.

Details on this clonotype: Germline is not matched at one junction end, which may reflect a read error. This sequence joins TRBV7-9 and TRBJ1-5; TRBD1 might be the D (5 bases). The CDR3 covers 13 residues. Germline loops: CDR1 SEHNR, CDR2 FQNEAQ (reference sequence). The CDR3, as DNA: TGTGCCAACAGCTTGGGACGAGATCAGCCCCAGCATTTT. The encoded protein is CANSLGRDQPQHF.

The table lists this clonotype with a few counts. This chain connects TRBV19 to TRBJ1-2, with D unclear. Trimming left V 2 bases short and J 8 bases short, with 9 bases between. The CDR3 is 12 amino acids. Germline V lookup: CDR1 LNHDA, CDR2 SQIVND (reference sequence). The CDR3 reads CASSIMTFGYTF. The CDR3 nucleotides are TGTGCCAGTAGTATAATGACGTTCGGCTACACCTTC.

This clonotype was picked up a small number of times. The V and J genes are TRBV3-1 and TRBJ2-1, with 10 bases fitting TRBD2. The V and J ends lost 0 bases and 3 bases, in that order; junction bases with no gene match: 2. CDR3 size: 16 residues. CDR1 is LGHDT and CDR2 is YNNKEL in the germline V gene (reference sequence). DNA for the CDR3: TGTGCCAGCAGCCAAGATAGCGGGGGGTTCTACAATGAGCAGTTCTTC. It translates to CASSQDSGGFYNEQFF.

J is TRBJ2-1 and V is TRBV29-1; D possibly uses TRBD1 or TRBD2 (5 bases each). Germline V gene data show CDR1 as SQVTM and CDR2 as ANQGSEA. V lost 5 bases and J lost 8, with 10 bases in between. This CDR3 comprises 11 residues. CDR3 protein: CSVLGAHEQFF. The CDR3 DNA reads TGCAGCGTTCTCGGGGCGCATGAGCAGTTCTTC.

The J gene is TRBJ2-4, the V gene TRBV4-1; no clear D. This CDR3 region has 14 residues. The germline CDR1 and CDR2 sequences are MGHRA and YSYEKL. Trimming took 0 bases from V and 1 from J, leaving 4 bases between them. The CDR3 region is CASSQEIAKNIQYF. CDR3 bases: TGCGCCAGCAGCCAAGAGATCGCCAAAAACATTCAGTACTTC.

This clonotype was observed a few times. The rearrangement uses TRBV20-1 and TRBJ1-1; TRBD1 might be the D (5 bases). Trimming removed 7 bases at V and 11 bases at J, with 23 bases between. CDR3 size: 13 residues. Germline lookup yields CDR1 DFQATT and CDR2 SNEGSKA (reference sequence). In DNA, the CDR3 is TGCAGTGTCGTACTCGGGACTTCGCCTCGGGCTTTCTTT. Amino acids: CSVVLGTSPRAFF.

V and J are TRBV6-5 and TRBJ1-2, with D possibly TRBD1 on 5 matching bases. The CDR3 is 13 amino acids. CDR1 is MNHEY, CDR2 SVGAGI, per germline. Trimming stripped 5 bases from V and 0 bases from J, with 7 bases between. The CDR3 region is CASSRDANYGYTF. The CDR3 DNA reads as TGTGCCAGCAGTAGGGACGCTAACTATGGCTACACCTTC.

The CDR3 sequence is CASSFYRGGYEQYF. The DNA for the CDR3 is TGTGCCAGCAGTTTTTACAGGGGCGGCTACGAGCAGTACTTC. This chain uses TRBV28 with TRBJ2-7; 7 bases match TRBD1. This CDR3 comprises 14 residues. Germline CDR1 MDHEN, CDR2 SYDVKM. V trimming: 3 bases; J trimming: 3 bases; junction bases outside the gene matches: 5.